The T cell receptor (beta chain) described here comes from a study of shared clonotypes between healthy human individuals. The germline V and J ends were trimmed by 4 bases and 0 bases, with 13 bases remaining between them. Germline values: CDR1 LGHNA, CDR2 YSLEER. CDR3 length equals 16 residues. Sequencing used immunoSEQ multiplex PCR; TCRdb keeps in-frame clones, though not all of them. This sample has 2.3 million or so clones; approximately 95% occur once, and the top ten carry about 0.39%. The clonotype was recovered from a man younger than 35 in good health. Some clones in this sample may be carry-over from other donors' samples. The chain uses TRBV4-3 and TRBJ1-3; D may be TRBD1 (5 bases). Sequenced input: naive CD4+ T cells from PBMCs. The sample's subset: CD45RA+ positively selected. The CDR3 here is CASSRGGRSSGNTIYF. Here the CDR3 DNA reads TGCGCCAGCAGCCGGGGGGGGAGGAGCTCTGGAAACACCATATATTTT.